These 28 T cell receptor beta chains came from one sample sequenced in a study of shared clonotypes between healthy human individuals. Clones were read by immunoSEQ multiplex PCR, and TCRdb kept only the in-frame ones, dropping some. In the table there are 550,000 to 850,000 clones, around 70% of which are singletons. Sequencing input: memory CD4+ T cells sorted from blood. Specified subset: CD45RA-negative fraction. The receptor source for this set is a woman between 25 and 40 years old in good health.

To note about this clone: This specimen includes other DNA sequences encoding the same CDR3. The chain recombines TRBV7-9 with TRBJ2-7; no firm D call. This CDR3 is built from 12 residues. Between the trimmed V and J ends, which lost 1 base and 6 bases, there was a span of 7 bases. Germline CDR1 reads SEHNR; CDR2 reads FQNEAQ (reference sequence). The CDR3 sequence is CASSLEVGEQYF. As DNA, the CDR3 is TGTGCCAGCAGCTTAGAGGTCGGCGAGCAGTACTTC.

The chain is built from TRBV18 and TRBJ1-4, with D perhaps matching TRBD1 (5 bases). V lost 3 bases and J lost 5, with 16 bases in between. This CDR3 is built from 16 residues. The germline V gene has CDR1 KGHSH and CDR2 LQKENI. Written as DNA, the CDR3 is TGTGCCAGCTCACCGTCTGGGAGTGGGGGGAATGAAAAACTGTTTTTT. Translating gives CASSPSGSGGNEKLFF.

This clone was recorded only once. The V gene is TRBV27, the J gene TRBJ1-1; no reliable D call. The V end lost 6 bases, the J end lost 7 bases, and 12 bases lay between the germline ends. Per the germline V gene, CDR1 is MNHEY and CDR2 is SMNVEV (reference sequence). The CDR3 sequence is 12 residues long. The CDR3 nucleotides are TGTGCCAGCAGATCCAACTCGCGTGAAGCTTTCTTT. Protein product: CASRSNSREAFF.

CDR3 sequence (DNA): TGTGCCAGCACGCTACAGGGAAGTGGCTATGGCTACACCTTC. This translates into CASTLQGSGYGYTF. The J gene is TRBJ1-2, the V gene TRBV5-4, with D perhaps TRBD1 (6 bases). V gave up 6 bases and J gave up 4 bases, with 16 bases separating them. This CDR3 comprises 14 residues. Germline lookup yields CDR1 SGHNT and CDR2 YYREEE (reference sequence).

For this clone: This specimen includes other DNA sequences encoding the same CDR3. The chain is built from TRBV2 and TRBJ1-2, with D tentatively TRBD1 (5 bases). The V end was cut by 2 bases, the J end by 0 bases, with 7 bases between. Germline assignment: CDR1 SNHLY and CDR2 FYNNEI. This CDR3 has 14 residues. The CDR3 nucleotides read TGTGCCAGCAGTGAACGGGGGACTAACTATGGCTACACCTTC. Protein product: CASSERGTNYGYTF.

This clone was observed a single time. V and J are TRBV19 and TRBJ1-5; TRBD1 is a possible D gene (5 bases). The CDR3 spans 15 residues. V was shortened by 3 bases and J by 6 bases, with 15 bases between the two germline ends. Looked up from germline, CDR1 is LNHDA and CDR2 is SQIVND (reference sequence). CDR3 DNA sequence: TGTGCCAGTAGTATCGGTGGGGGTGTTGCTCAGCCCCAGCATTTT. Translation gives CASSIGGGVAQPQHF.

This clone was picked up one time. The genes are TRBV9 and TRBJ2-5; D perhaps matches TRBD2 (5 bases). Germline-derived CDR1 and CDR2 are SGDLS and YYNGEE. The V end lost 4 bases, the J end lost 3 bases, and 10 bases lay between the germline ends. The CDR3 runs to 13 residues. The CDR3 sequence: CASSQGREETQYF. CDR3 bases: TGTGCCAGCAGCCAAGGGAGAGAAGAGACCCAGTACTTC.

The chain joins TRBV27 to TRBJ2-7; TRBD1 might be the D (6 bases). V shed 2 bases and J shed 2 bases, with 19 bases lying between them. CDR3 length equals 17 residues. CDR1 is MNHEY and CDR2 is SMNVEV in the germline V gene (reference sequence). CDR3 residues: CASSLRVPGTSTYEQYF. The CDR3 DNA reads as TGTGCCAGCAGTTTAAGGGTGCCCGGGACAAGTACCTACGAGCAGTACTTC.

The chain employs TRBV18 and TRBJ1-1; the D is unclear. V was clipped by 6 bases and J by 0 bases, with 17 bases between them. Germline CDR1 KGHSH, CDR2 LQKENI. The CDR3 extends over 16 amino acids. The DNA of the CDR3 is TGTGCCAGCTCGTCACTACCGACTCTGATGAACACTGAAGCTTTCTTT. Protein: CASSSLPTLMNTEAFF.

This chain connects TRBV5-4 to TRBJ1-1; 8 nucleotides match TRBD1. After removal of 6 bases from V and 9 bases from J, the junction contained 10 bases not matched to a gene. Germline V gene data show CDR1 as SGHNT and CDR2 as YYREEE (reference sequence). The CDR3 sequence is 13 residues long. Written as DNA, the CDR3 is TGTGCCAGCACGACCCCAGGGACAGGAAAAGCTTTCTTT. Translation: CASTTPGTGKAFF.

CDR3 sequence: CASRRTSFWETQYF. The CDR3 DNA reads as TGTGCCAGCAGAAGAACTAGTTTCTGGGAGACCCAGTACTTC. The chain joins TRBV28 to TRBJ2-5; a weak D match, TRBD2 (5 bases). This CDR3 comprises 14 residues. Per germline, CDR1 MDHEN and CDR2 SYDVKM. Trimming took 6 bases from V and 5 from J, leaving 16 bases between them. Looking up the rest from reference TRBV28 and TRBJ2-5 gives the full variable domain: DVKVTQSSRYLVKRTGEKVFLECVQDMDHENMFWYRQDPGLGLRLIYFSYDVKMKEKGDIPEGYSVSREKKERFSLILESASTNQTSMYLCASRRTSFWETQYFGPGTRLLVL.

This clone has more than one count but fewer than ten. The V and J genes are TRBV7-6 and TRBJ2-5, with 8 nucleotides matching TRBD1. Germline CDR1 and CDR2: SGHVS and FNYEAQ. With V trimmed by 8 bases and J by 5 bases, 7 bases remained unmatched. The CDR3 covers 13 residues. As DNA, the CDR3 is TGTGCCAGCTCCCGGGACAGGCGGGAGACCCAGTACTTC. Translating gives CASSRDRRETQYF.

This clone turned up a few times. This rearrangement joins TRBV19 to TRBJ1-4; no clear D gene. The CDR3 length is 14 residues. Trimming shortened V by 5 bases and J by 0 bases, and 7 bases separated the two germline ends. Germline loops: CDR1 LNHDA, CDR2 SQIVND (reference sequence). Here the CDR3 DNA reads TGTGCCAGTAGTGTCGTTGCAACTAATGAAAAACTGTTTTTT. Translation: CASSVVATNEKLFF.

The table lists this clone with many counts. The chain has TRBV5-1 and TRBJ2-3, with 9 positions matching TRBD1. The CDR3 totals 15 residues. Trimming took 4 bases from V and 2 from J; bases not matched to a gene: 5. Germline values: CDR1 SGHRS, CDR2 YFSETQ. The CDR3 loop reads CASSLQGAYTDTQYF. CDR3 in DNA: TGCGCCAGCAGCCTACAGGGGGCATACACAGATACGCAGTATTTT.

The V gene is TRBV6-8, the J gene TRBJ2-1; TRBD2 matches 13 bases. This CDR3 has 19 residues. Germline V CDR1 and CDR2: MNHGY, SAAAGT. Trimming at V came to 6 bases and at J to 0 bases, leaving 11 bases not matched to a gene. The CDR3 loop is CASRSPGLAGSNSYNEQFF. Written as DNA, the CDR3 is TGTGCCAGCAGGTCCCCGGGACTAGCGGGGTCCAACTCCTACAATGAGCAGTTCTTC.

The chain is built from TRBV6-6 and TRBJ1-6, with D possibly matching TRBD1 (6 bases). V gave up 2 bases and J gave up 14 bases, with 19 bases separating them. The CDR3 spans 15 residues. Germline V CDR1 and CDR2: MNHNY, SVGAGI (reference sequence). The CDR3 coding sequence is TGTGCCAGCAGTTACACGGGACAAGGCCCCCTCACCCTCCACTTT. Encoded protein: CASSYTGQGPLTLHF.

This CDR3 reads CASSLTGTGGWRASQPQHF. CDR3 nucleotides: TGTGCCAGCAGCCTTACCGGGACAGGGGGCTGGCGTGCTTCTCAGCCCCAGCATTTT. V and J are TRBV27 and TRBJ1-5; 12 nucleotides agree with TRBD1. V lost 6 bases to trimming and J lost 6 bases; unmatched junction nucleotides: 18. Looked up from germline, CDR1 is MNHEY and CDR2 is SMNVEV (reference sequence). The CDR3 is made up of 19 amino acids.

The CDR3 nucleotides read TGTGCCAGCAGCTTAGCACCCCCCGGACAGGGCGGCAATCAGCCCCAGCATTTT. Protein product: CASSLAPPGQGGNQPQHF. The rearrangement links TRBV7-9 to TRBJ1-5; TRBD1 agrees at 8 bases. V was clipped by 0 bases and J by 2 bases; unmatched bases: 9. The CDR3 has 18 residues. The germline gives CDR1 SEHNR, CDR2 FQNEAQ (reference sequence).

This clone is a singleton in its sample. The V call is TRBV7-9, the J call TRBJ2-1; 8 bases are shared with TRBD2. Germline trimming cut 9 bases from V and 0 bases from J; bases unmatched to any gene: 7. The CDR3 loop spans 15 amino acids. Per germline, CDR1 SEHNR and CDR2 FQNEAQ (reference sequence). The CDR3 DNA is TGTGCCAGTAATATGGCGGGGGGCTCCTACAATGAGCAGTTCTTC. This gives the protein CASNMAGGSYNEQFF.

The V and J genes are TRBV5-1 and TRBJ1-2; D call uncertain. Trimming removed 0 bases from V and 4 bases from J, with 10 bases in between. Per the germline V gene, CDR1 is SGHRS and CDR2 is YFSETQ. This CDR3 spans 14 amino acids. The CDR3: CASSLDANLYGYTF. The DNA for the CDR3 is TGCGCCAGCAGCTTGGACGCCAACCTCTATGGCTACACCTTC.

CDR3 sequence: CASSLTGFTGELFF. DNA of the CDR3: TGTGCCAGCAGCTTGACAGGGTTTACCGGGGAGCTGTTTTTT. The rearrangement joins TRBV5-6 to TRBJ2-2; tentatively, D is TRBD1 (6 bases). V lost 1 base and J 5 bases, leaving 9 bases between the germline ends. Germline V gene sequence: CDR1 SGHDT, CDR2 YYEEEE. This CDR3 comprises 14 residues.

This clone has only a few counts. This rearrangement joins TRBV6-1 to TRBJ2-2; D is unclear. This CDR3 contains 14 residues. V lost 6 bases to trimming and J lost 6 bases, with 14 bases between them. CDR1 MNHNS and CDR2 SASEGT come from the germline V gene. The CDR3 region is CASRESSAAGELFF. The CDR3 nucleotides are TGTGCCAGCAGGGAGAGCTCCGCAGCCGGGGAGCTGTTTTTT.

A note on this clone: At one boundary the junction diverges from the germline segment, which might be a read error. The J gene is TRBJ2-4, the V gene TRBV23-1; 14 bases align to TRBD2. TRBV23-1 is flagged as an ORF with uncertain function. The CDR3 runs 17 residues. The CDR3 here is CACRSGTSGSGKNIQYF. For the CDR3, the DNA is TGCGCCTGCAGGTCGGGGACTAGCGGGAGTGGCAAAAACATTCAGTACTTC.

The chain joins TRBV5-1 to TRBJ1-1; D is unclear. The CDR3 totals 15 residues. Trimming took 0 bases from V and 6 from J, leaving 15 bases between them. Germline CDR1 SGHRS, CDR2 YFSETQ. The CDR3 sequence is CASSLGTLIYSEAFF. The CDR3 nucleotides are TGCGCCAGCAGCTTGGGTACCTTGATATACTCTGAAGCTTTCTTT.

The chain recombines TRBV29-1 with TRBJ1-4; D not certain. Trimming pared 2 bases from V and 8 bases from J, leaving 9 bases between. Germline CDR1 is SQVTM and CDR2 is ANQGSEA. There are 12 residues in the CDR3. The CDR3 region has the DNA TGCAGCGTTGAACTTCCGGGAGAAAAACTGTTTTTT. As protein: CSVELPGEKLFF. Looking up the rest from reference TRBV29-1 and TRBJ1-4 gives the full variable domain: SAVISQKPSRDICQRGTSLTIQCQVDSQVTMMFWYRQQPGQSLTLIATANQGSEATYESGFVIDKFPISRPNLTFSTLTVSNMSPEDSSIYLCSVELPGEKLFFGSGTQLSVL.

This chain connects TRBV27 to TRBJ2-5, with D possibly TRBD2 on 5 matching bases. From germline, CDR1 is MNHEY and CDR2 SMNVEV (reference sequence). The V end lost 1 base, the J end lost 5 bases, and 20 bases lay between the germline ends. The CDR3 sequence is 17 residues long. The CDR3 DNA reads TGTGCCAGCAGTTTATTTCGACTTAGGAATGGCGGGGAGACCCAGTACTTC. Translated: CASSLFRLRNGGETQYF.

This clone was counted only a few times. The chain links TRBV7-2 to TRBJ2-1, with D perhaps TRBD1 (6 bases). V dropped 1 base and J dropped 7 bases, with 17 bases sitting between them. The CDR3 contains 16 residues. Germline V gene data show CDR1 as SGHTA and CDR2 as FQGNSA. The chain's CDR3 is CASSLESLSGTNEQFF. In DNA, the CDR3 is TGTGCCAGCAGCTTAGAGTCCCTATCGGGGACAAATGAGCAGTTCTTC.

V usage is TRBV18 and J usage is TRBJ2-1; D call uncertain. The CDR3 is made up of 18 amino acids. V lost 3 bases and J lost 0, with 18 bases in between. Germline-derived CDR1 and CDR2 are KGHSH and LQKENI. The CDR3 sequence: CASSPMANRASSYNEQFF. The CDR3 DNA follows: TGTGCCAGCTCACCCATGGCGAATCGGGCCAGCTCCTACAATGAGCAGTTCTTC. Full variable domain (outside the CDR3, taken from reference TRBV18 and TRBJ2-1): NAGVMQNPRHLVRRRGQEARLRCSPMKGHSHVYWYRQLPEEGLKFMVYLQKENIIDESGMPKERFSAEFPKEGPSILRIQQVVRGDSAAYFCASSPMANRASSYNEQFFGPGTRLTVL.